This T cell receptor beta chain came from a study of T cell responses to AZD1222 COVID-19 vaccine (dated by TCRdb to the early 2020s). In the study overall: AZD1222 recipients whose second dose came at about 4 weeks and those whose second dose came at about 12 weeks were combined into one group, since spike-specific TCR depth and breadth did not differ between the two schedules. TCR sequencing was performed for fewer than 250 trial participants, of whom around 200 were given two doses of AZD1222 and roughly 25 were given two doses of MenACWY control vaccine. Trial participants were enrolled by age into 18-55, 56-69 and 70-plus year subgroups, with about 150, 28 and 57 TCR-sequenced participants respectively.

CDR1 and CDR2 are drawn from the germline V gene (reference sequence): LNHDA, SQIVND. Trimming at the junction amounts to 3 bases on V and 9 bases on J, and the germline ends lie 15 bases apart. There are 15 amino acids in the CDR3, from cysteine to phenylalanine inclusive. Here the CDR3 DNA is all that survives: 45 bases in frame from base 1. Points on this clone: Which antigen it targets is not known. Per-base quality was not reported, and no clone a single base away is much larger than it.

The time point label of this sample denotes: baseline before first vaccination. Samples from vaccinated people were obtained from the UK trials COV001 and COV002, which included a single-blind randomized controlled phase 2/3 trial of AZD1222 (ChAdOx1 nCoV-19) in healthy adults. Trial participant PBMC samples were collected at day 0 and day 28 after the second dose for TCRbeta chain sequencing. The CDR3 regions of human TCRbeta chains were analyzed by immunosequencing. The authors processed their data as follows. Repertoire TCRs were matched against a reference library of SARS-CoV-2-specific TCRs generated with the MIRA antigen-specificity platform. Breadth meant the fraction of unique TCRs that were SARS-CoV-2-associated, whereas depth meant the fraction of total T cells that were SARS-CoV-2-associated. Using the MIRA data, each spike-specific TCR was mapped to the spike region that the TCR reacts to and placed in a CD4 or CD8 class. Log10-transformed breadth and depth values were compared by one-way ANOVA with Sidak's multiple comparisons tests. In TCRdb, the immuneACCESS table is reduced to in-frame sequences with V and J assigned. These tables do not hold every clone; where another copy was compared, an unresolved V gene accounts for under half, and the others remain unexplained. Clonal size and the V and J genes are those of that table, whereas D and trimming came from the DNA. For this sample the table gives 150,000 or so clones, of which 91% were detected only once. The top ten clones comprise 4% to 5.5% of the sample.

Study-level results and caveats: Because no day 14 peak-response samples were available, the repertoires could be characterized only after the peak T cell response. Conclusions about previously exposed vaccinees are limited, since just 6 or 7 AZD1222 recipients were seropositive for SARS-CoV-2 at baseline. After two AZD1222 doses, spike-specific TCR breadth and depth were significantly higher than at day 0 and than in MenACWY recipients. Reportedly, almost half of the unique spike-specific TCRs recognized epitopes lying outside the regions that are mutated in the B.1.351 and B.1.1.7 variants. The vaccine-associated CD4 TCRs covered the entire spike protein, and the dominant responses fell in regions 160-218 and 743-854. In the small 56-69-year group, the increase in depth fell short of significance, most likely because of low power. Participants were mostly white British, with more females than males. The authors suggested clonal diversity may have been underestimated.

The chain joins TRBV19 to TRBJ1-6; the D gene is not confidently resolved. This clonotype was obtained from an adult in good health. The sample here was peripheral blood, taken on day 0 of AZD1222 vaccination. Read as DNA, the sequence is TGTGCCAGTAGTATTTCGGCGCAGAAAGGTTCACCCCTCCACTTT. It codes for CASSISAQKGSPLHF.